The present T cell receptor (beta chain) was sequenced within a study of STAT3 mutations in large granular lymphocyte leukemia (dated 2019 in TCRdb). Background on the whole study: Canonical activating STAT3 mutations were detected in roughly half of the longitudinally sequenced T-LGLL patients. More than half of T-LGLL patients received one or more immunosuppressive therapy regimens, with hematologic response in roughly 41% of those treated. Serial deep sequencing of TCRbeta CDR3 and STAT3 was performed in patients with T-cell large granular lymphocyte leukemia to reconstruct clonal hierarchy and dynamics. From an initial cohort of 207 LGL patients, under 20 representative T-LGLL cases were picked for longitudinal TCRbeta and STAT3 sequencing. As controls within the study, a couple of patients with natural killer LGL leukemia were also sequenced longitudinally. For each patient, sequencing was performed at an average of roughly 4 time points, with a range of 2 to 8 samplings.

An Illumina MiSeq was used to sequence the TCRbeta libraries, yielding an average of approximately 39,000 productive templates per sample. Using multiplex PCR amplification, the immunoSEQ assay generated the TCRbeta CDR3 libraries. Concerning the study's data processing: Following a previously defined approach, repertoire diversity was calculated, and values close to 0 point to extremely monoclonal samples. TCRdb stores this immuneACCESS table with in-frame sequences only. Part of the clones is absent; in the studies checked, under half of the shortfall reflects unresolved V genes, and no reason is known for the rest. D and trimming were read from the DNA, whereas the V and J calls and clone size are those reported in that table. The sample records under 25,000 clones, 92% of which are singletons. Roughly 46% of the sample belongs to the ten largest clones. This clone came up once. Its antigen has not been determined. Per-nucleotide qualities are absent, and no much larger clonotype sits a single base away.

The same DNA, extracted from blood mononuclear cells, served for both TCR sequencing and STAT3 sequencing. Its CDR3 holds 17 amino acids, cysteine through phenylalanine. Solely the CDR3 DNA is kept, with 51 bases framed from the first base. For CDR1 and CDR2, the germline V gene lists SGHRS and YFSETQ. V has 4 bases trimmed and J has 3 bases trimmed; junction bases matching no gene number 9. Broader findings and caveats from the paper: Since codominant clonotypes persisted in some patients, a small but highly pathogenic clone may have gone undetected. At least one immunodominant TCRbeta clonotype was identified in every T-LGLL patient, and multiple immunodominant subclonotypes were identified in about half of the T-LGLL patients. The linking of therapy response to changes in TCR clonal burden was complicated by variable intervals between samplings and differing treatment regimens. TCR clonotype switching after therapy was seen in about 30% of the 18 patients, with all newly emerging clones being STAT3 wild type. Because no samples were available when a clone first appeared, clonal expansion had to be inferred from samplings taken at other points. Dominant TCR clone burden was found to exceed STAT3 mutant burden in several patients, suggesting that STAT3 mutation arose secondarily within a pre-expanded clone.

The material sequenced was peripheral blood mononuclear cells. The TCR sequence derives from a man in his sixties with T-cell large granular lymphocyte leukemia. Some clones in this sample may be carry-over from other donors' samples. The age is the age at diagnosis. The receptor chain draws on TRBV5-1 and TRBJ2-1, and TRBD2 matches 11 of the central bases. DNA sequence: TGCGCCAGCAGCCCCGACCCAGGACTAGCGGGCTACAATGAGCAGTTCTTC. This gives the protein CASSPDPGLAGYNEQFF.